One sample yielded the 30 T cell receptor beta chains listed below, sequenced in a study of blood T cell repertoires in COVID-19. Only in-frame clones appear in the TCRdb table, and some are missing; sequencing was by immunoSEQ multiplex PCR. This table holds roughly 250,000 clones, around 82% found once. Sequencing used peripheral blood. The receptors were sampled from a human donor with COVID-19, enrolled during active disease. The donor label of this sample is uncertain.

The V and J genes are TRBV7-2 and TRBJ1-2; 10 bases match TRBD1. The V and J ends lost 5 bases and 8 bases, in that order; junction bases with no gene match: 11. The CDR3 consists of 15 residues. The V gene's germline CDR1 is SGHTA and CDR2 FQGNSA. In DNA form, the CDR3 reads TGTGCCAGCAGCCAAGTGGTGGGACAGGGGATAGGCTACACCTTC. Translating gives CASSQVVGQGIGYTF.

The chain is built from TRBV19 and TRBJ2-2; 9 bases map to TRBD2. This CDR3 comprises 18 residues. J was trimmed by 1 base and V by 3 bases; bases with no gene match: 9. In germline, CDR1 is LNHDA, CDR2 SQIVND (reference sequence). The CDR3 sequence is CASSIPLAGILNTGELFF. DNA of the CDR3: TGTGCCAGTAGTATCCCCCTAGCGGGAATCTTGAACACCGGGGAGCTGTTTTTT.

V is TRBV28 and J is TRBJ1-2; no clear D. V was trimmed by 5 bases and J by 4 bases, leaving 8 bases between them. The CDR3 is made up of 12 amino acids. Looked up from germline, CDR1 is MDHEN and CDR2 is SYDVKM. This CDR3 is CASSPRLYGYTF. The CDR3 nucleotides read TGTGCCAGCAGTCCCAGGCTCTATGGCTACACCTTC.

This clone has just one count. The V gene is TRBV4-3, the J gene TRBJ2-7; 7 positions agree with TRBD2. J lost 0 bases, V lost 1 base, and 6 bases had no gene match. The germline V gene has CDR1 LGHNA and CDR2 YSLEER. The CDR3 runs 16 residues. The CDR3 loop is CASSQVTSDHSYEQYF. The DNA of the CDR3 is TGCGCCAGCAGCCAAGTAACTAGCGACCACTCCTACGAGCAGTACTTC.

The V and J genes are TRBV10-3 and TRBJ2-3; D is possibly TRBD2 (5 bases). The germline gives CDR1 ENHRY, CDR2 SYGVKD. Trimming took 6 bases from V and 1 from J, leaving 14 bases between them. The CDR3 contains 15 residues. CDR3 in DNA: TGTGCCATCAGCCTTAGCGACCAGGGCACAGATACGCAGTATTTT. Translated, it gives CAISLSDQGTDTQYF.

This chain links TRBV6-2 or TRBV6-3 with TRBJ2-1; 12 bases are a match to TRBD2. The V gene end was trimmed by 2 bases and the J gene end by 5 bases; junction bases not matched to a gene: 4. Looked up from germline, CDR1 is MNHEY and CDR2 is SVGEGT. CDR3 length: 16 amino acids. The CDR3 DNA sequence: TGTGCCAGCAGTTACCAAGGACTAGCGGGGAACAATGAGCAGTTCTTC. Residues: CASSYQGLAGNNEQFF.

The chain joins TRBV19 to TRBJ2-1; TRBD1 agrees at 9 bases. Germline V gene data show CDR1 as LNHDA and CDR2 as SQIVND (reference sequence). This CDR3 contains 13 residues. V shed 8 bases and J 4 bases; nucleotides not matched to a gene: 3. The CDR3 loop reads CASGTGPYNEQFF. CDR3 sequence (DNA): TGTGCCAGTGGGACAGGGCCATACAATGAGCAGTTCTTC.

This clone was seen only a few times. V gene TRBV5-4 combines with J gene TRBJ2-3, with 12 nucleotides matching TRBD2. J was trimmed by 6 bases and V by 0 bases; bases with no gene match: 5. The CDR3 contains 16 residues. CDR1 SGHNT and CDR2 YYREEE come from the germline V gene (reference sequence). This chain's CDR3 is CASSLGGLAGLDTQYF. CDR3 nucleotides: TGTGCCAGCAGCTTGGGTGGACTAGCGGGATTGGATACGCAGTATTTT.

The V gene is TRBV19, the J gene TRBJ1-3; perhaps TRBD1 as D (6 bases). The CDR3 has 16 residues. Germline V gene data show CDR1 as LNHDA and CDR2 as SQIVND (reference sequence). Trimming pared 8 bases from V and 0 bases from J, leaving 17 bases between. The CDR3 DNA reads TGTGCCAGTTCCGAGGGGGTTACCAACTCTGGAAACACCATATATTTT. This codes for CASSEGVTNSGNTIYF.

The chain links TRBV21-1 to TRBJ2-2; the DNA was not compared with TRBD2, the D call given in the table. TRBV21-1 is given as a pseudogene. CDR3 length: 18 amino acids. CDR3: CASSKKNIALKPTGELFF. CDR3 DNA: TGTGCCAGCAGCAAAAAAAATATAGCGCTTAAACCCACCGGGGAGCTGTTTTTT.

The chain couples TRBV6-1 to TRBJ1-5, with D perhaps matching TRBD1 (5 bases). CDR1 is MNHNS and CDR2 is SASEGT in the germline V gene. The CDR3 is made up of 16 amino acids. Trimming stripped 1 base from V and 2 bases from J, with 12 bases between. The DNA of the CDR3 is TGTGCCAGCAGTGAAGTACTGGGGCAGGGCAATCAGCCCCAGCATTTT. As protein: CASSEVLGQGNQPQHF.

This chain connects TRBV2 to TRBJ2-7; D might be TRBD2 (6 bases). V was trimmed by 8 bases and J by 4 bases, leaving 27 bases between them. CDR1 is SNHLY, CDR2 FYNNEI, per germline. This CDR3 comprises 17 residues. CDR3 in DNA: TGTGCCAGCCGCAGTACCCCTTCGGACTACGTCGAATACGAGCAGTACTTC. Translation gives CASRSTPSDYVEYEQYF.

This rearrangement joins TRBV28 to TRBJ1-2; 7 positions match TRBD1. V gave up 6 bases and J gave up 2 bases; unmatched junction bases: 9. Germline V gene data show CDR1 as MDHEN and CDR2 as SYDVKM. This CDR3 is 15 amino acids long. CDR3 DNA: TGTGCCAGCAGCCCCCCGACAGGGTCGAACTATGGCTACACCTTC. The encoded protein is CASSPPTGSNYGYTF.

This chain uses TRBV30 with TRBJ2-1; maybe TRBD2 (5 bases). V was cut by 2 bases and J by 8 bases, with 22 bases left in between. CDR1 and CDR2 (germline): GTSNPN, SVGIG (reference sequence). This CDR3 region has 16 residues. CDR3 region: CAWSTRPRLLSDEQFF. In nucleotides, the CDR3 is TGTGCCTGGAGTACGAGGCCGCGACTACTAAGCGATGAGCAGTTCTTC.

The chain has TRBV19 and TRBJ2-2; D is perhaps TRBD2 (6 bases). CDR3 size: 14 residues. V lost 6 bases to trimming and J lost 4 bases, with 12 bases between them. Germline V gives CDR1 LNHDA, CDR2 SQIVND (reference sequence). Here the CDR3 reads CASRRQAGTGELFF. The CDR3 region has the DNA TGTGCCAGTAGGAGGCAAGCGGGCACCGGGGAGCTGTTTTTT. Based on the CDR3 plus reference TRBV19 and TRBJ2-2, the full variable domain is DGGITQSPKYLFRKEGQNVTLSCEQNLNHDAMYWYRQDPGQGLRLIYYSQIVNDFQKGDIAEGYSVSREKKESFPLTVTSAQKNPTAFYLCASRRQAGTGELFFGEGSRLTVL.

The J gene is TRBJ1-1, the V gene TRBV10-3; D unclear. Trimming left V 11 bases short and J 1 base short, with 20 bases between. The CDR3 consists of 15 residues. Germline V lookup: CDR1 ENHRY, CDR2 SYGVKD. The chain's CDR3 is CAPTGRTRENTEAFF. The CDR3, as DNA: TGTGCCCCCACGGGCCGTACCCGGGAGAACACTGAAGCTTTCTTT.

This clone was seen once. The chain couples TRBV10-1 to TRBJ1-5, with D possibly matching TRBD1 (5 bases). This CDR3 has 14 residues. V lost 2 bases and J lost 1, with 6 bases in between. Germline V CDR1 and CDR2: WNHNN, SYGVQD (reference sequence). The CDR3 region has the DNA TGCGCCAGCAGTGAGGCAGGGAGCAATCAGCCCCAGCATTTT. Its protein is CASSEAGSNQPQHF.

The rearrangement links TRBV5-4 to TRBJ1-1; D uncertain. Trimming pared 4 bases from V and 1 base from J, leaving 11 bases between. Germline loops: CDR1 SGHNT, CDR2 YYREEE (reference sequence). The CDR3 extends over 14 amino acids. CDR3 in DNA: TGTGCCAGCAGCGCGCGGATTCCGAACACTGAAGCTTTCTTT. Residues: CASSARIPNTEAFF.

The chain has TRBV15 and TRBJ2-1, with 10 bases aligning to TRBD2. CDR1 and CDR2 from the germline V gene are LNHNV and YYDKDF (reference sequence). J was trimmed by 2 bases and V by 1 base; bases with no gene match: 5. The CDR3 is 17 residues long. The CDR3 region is CATSRGRTSGTYNEQFF. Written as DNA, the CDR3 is TGTGCCACCAGCAGAGGCCGGACTAGCGGAACCTACAATGAGCAGTTCTTC.

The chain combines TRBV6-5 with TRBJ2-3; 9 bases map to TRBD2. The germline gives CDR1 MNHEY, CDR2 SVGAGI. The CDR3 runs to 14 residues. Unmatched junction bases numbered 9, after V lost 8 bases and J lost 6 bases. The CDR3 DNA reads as TGTGCCAGCGGCCGGACTAGCGCCTTTGATACGCAGTATTTT. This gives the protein CASGRTSAFDTQYF.

The CDR3 spells CASRIWTGGASDTQYF. CDR3 DNA: TGTGCCAGCAGGATTTGGACTGGAGGAGCCTCAGATACGCAGTATTTT. The V and J genes are TRBV5-4 and TRBJ2-3, with D possibly TRBD2 on 5 matching bases. The CDR3 length is 16 residues. Germline CDR1 is SGHNT and CDR2 is YYREEE (reference sequence). Trimming pared 5 bases from V and 4 bases from J, leaving 20 bases between.

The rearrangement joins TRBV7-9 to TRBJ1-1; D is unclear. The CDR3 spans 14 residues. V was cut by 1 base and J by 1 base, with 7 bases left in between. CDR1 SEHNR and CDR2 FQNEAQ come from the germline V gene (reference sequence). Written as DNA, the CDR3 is TGTGCCAGCAGCTTAGGCAGTGCGAACACTGAAGCTTTCTTT. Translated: CASSLGSANTEAFF.

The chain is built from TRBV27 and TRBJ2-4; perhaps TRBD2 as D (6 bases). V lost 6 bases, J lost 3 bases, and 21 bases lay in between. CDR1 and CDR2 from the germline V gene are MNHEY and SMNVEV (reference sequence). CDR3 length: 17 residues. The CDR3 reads CASSSYREVLDKNIQYF. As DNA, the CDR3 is TGTGCCAGCAGCTCCTATAGGGAGGTTTTAGACAAAAACATTCAGTACTTC.

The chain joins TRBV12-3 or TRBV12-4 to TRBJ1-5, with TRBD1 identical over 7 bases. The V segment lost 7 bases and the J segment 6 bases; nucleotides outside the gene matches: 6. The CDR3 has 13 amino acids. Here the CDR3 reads CASTLRGFQPQHF. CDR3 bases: TGTGCCAGCACCCTCAGGGGGTTTCAGCCCCAGCATTTT.

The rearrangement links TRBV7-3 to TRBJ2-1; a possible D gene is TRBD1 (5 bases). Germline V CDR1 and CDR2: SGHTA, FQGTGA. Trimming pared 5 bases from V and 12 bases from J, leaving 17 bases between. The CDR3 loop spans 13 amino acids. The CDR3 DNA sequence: TGTGCCAGCAGCCCGCTTGGCAGGGAAAGGCAGTTCTTC. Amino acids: CASSPLGRERQFF.

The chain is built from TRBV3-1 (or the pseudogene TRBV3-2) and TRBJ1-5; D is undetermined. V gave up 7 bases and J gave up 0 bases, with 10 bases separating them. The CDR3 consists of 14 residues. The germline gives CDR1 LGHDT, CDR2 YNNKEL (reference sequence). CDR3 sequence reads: CASTAGLSNQPQHF. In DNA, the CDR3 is TGTGCCAGCACCGCAGGTCTTAGCAATCAGCCCCAGCATTTT.

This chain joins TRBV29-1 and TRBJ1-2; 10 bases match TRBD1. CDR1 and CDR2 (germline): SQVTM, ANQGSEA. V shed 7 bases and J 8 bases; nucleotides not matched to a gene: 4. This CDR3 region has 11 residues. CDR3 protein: CSARGQGGYTF. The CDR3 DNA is TGCAGCGCCCGGGGACAGGGGGGCTACACCTTC.

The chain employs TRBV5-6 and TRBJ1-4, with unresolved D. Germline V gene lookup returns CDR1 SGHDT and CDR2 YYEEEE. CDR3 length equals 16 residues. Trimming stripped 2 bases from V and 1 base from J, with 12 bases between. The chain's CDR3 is CASSFLGDLTNEKLFF. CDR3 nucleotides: TGTGCCAGCAGCTTTCTGGGAGACCTAACTAATGAAAAACTGTTTTTT.

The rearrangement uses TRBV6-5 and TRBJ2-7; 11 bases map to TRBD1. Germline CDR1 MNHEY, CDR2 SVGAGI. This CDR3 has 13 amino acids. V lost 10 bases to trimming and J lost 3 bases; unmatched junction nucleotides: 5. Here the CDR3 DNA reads TGTGCCACCGCCGGGACAGGGGGCTACGAGCAGTACTTC. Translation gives CATAGTGGYEQYF.

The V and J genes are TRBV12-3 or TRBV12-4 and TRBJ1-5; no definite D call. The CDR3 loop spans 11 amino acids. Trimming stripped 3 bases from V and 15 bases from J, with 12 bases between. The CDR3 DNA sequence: TGTGCCAGCAGTTTCGGAGGACCACTGCATTTT. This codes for CASSFGGPLHF.